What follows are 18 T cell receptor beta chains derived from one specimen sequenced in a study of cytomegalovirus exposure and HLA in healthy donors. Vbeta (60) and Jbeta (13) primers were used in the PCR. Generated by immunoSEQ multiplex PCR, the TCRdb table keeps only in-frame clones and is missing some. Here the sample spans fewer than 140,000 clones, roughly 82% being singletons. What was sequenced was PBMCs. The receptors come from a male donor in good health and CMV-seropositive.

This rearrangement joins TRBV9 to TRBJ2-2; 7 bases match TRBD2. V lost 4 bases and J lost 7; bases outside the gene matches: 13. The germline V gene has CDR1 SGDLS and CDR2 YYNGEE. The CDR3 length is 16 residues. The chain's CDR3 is CASSPVGEGRSGELFF. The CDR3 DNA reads TGTGCCAGCAGCCCGGTGGGGGAGGGGAGGAGCGGGGAGCTGTTTTTT.

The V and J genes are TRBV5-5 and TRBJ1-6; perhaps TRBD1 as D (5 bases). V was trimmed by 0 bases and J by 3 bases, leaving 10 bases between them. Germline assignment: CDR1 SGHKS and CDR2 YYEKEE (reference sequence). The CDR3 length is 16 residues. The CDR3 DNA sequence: TGTGCCAGCAGCTTGGCCGGGGGAAACTATAATTCACCCCTCCACTTT. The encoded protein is CASSLAGGNYNSPLHF.

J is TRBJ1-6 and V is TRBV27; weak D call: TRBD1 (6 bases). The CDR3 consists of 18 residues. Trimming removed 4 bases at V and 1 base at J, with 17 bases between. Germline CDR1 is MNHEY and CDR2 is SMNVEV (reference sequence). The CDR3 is CASSSQGLGVSYNSPLHF. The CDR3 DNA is TGTGCCAGCAGTTCACAGGGTTTAGGTGTTTCCTATAATTCACCCCTCCACTTT.

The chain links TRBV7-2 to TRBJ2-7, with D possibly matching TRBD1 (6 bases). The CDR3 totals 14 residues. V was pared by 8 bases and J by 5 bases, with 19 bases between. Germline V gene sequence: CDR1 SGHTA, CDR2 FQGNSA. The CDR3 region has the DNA TGTGCCAGCTCTACAAAACAGGGTTTCGACGAGCAGTACTTC. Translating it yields CASSTKQGFDEQYF.

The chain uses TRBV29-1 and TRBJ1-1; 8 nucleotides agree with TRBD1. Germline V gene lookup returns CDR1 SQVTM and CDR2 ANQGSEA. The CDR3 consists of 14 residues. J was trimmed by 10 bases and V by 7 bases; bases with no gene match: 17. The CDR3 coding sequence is TGCAGCGCACACCACCGGGACAGGCATTGGGGAGCTTTCTTT. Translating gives CSAHHRDRHWGAFF.

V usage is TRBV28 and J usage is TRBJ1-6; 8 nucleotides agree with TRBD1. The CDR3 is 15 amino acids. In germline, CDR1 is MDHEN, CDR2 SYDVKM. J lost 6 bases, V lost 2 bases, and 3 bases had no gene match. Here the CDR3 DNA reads TGTGCCAGCAGTTTAGGCGACAGGGGTAATTCACCCCTCCACTTT. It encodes CASSLGDRGNSPLHF.

The CDR3 DNA sequence: TGCGCCAGCAGCCCCGGGACTACAAAGCCGACCGTCTACGAGCAGTACTTC. The encoded protein is CASSPGTTKPTVYEQYF. The chain has TRBV5-1 and TRBJ2-7; TRBD2 matches at 7 bases. Germline lookup yields CDR1 SGHRS and CDR2 YFSETQ. The J segment lost 3 bases and the V segment lost 4 bases, leaving 16 bases of the junction unmatched. The CDR3 sequence is 17 residues long.

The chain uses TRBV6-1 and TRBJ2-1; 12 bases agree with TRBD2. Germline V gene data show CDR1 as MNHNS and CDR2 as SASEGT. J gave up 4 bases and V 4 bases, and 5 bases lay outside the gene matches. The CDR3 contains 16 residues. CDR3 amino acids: CASSGRLAGGYNEQFF. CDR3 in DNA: TGTGCCAGCAGTGGTCGGCTAGCGGGGGGGTACAATGAGCAGTTCTTC.

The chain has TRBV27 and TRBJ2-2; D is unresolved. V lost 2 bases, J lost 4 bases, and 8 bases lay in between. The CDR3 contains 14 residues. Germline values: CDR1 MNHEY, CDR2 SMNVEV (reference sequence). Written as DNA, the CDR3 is TGTGCCAGCAGTTTAAACTCAGGCACCGGGGAGCTGTTTTTT. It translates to CASSLNSGTGELFF.

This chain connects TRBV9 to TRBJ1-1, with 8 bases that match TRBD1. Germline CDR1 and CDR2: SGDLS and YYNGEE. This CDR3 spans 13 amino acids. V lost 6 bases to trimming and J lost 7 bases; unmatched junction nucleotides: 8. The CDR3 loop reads CASTRTGYGEAFF. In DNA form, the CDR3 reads TGTGCCAGCACCCGGACAGGGTACGGTGAAGCTTTCTTT.

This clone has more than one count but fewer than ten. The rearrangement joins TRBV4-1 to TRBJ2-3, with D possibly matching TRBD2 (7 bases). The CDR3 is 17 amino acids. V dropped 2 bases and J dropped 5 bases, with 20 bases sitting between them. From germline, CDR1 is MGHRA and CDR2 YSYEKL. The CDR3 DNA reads TGCGCCAGCAGCCAAAACATTTGGGGGGGGCAGGGAGATACGCAGTATTTT. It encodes CASSQNIWGGQGDTQYF.

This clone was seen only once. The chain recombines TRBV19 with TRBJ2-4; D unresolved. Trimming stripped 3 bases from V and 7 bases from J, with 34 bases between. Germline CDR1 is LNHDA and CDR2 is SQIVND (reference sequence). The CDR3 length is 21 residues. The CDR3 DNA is TGTGCCAGTAGTATTCGAAAGGTATCGGTCACCCAGGCCGACAATGGGAACATTCAGTACTTC. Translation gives CASSIRKVSVTQADNGNIQYF.

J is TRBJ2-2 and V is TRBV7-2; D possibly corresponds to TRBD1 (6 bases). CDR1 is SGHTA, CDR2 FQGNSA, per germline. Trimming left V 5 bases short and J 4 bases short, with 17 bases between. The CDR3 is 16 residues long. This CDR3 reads CASSPRTASGTGELFF. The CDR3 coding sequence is TGTGCCAGCAGCCCTAGGACAGCCTCGGGCACCGGGGAGCTGTTTTTT.

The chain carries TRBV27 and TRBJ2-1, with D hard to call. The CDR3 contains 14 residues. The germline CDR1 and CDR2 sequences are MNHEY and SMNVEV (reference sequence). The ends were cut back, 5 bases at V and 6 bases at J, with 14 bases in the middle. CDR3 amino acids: CASSHVTRGNEQFF. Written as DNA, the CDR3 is TGTGCCAGCAGTCACGTAACTCGAGGCAATGAGCAGTTCTTC.

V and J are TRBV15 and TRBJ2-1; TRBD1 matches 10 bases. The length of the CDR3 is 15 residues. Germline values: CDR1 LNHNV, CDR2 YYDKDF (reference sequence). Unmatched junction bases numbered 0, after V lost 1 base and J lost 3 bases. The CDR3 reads CATSRGTGGYNEQFF. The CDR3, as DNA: TGTGCCACCAGCAGAGGGACAGGGGGCTACAATGAGCAGTTCTTC. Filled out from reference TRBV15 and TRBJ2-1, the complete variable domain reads DAMVIQNPRYQVTQFGKPVTLSCSQTLNHNVMYWYQQKSSQAPKLLFHYYDKDFNNEADTPDNFQSRRPNTSFCFLDIRSPGLGDTAMYLCATSRGTGGYNEQFFGPGTRLTVL.

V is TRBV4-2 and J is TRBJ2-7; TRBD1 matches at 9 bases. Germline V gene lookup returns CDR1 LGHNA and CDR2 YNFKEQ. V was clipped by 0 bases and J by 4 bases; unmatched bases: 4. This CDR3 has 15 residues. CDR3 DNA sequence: TGTGCCAGCAGCCAAGATCCGGGACAGGGTTACGAGCAGTACTTC. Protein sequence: CASSQDPGQGYEQYF.

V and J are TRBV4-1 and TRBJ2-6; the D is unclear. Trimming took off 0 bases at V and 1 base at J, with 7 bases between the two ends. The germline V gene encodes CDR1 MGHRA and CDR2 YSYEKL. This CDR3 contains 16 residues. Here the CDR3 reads CASSQDTGSGANVLTF. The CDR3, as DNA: TGCGCCAGCAGCCAAGATACGGGTTCTGGGGCCAACGTCCTGACTTTC.

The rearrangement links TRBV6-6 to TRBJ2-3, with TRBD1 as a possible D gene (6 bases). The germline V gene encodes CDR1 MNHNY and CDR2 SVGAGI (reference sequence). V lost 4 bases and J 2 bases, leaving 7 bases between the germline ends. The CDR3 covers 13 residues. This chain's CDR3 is CASSWGHTDTQYF. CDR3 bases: TGTGCCAGCAGTTGGGGGCACACAGATACGCAGTATTTT.